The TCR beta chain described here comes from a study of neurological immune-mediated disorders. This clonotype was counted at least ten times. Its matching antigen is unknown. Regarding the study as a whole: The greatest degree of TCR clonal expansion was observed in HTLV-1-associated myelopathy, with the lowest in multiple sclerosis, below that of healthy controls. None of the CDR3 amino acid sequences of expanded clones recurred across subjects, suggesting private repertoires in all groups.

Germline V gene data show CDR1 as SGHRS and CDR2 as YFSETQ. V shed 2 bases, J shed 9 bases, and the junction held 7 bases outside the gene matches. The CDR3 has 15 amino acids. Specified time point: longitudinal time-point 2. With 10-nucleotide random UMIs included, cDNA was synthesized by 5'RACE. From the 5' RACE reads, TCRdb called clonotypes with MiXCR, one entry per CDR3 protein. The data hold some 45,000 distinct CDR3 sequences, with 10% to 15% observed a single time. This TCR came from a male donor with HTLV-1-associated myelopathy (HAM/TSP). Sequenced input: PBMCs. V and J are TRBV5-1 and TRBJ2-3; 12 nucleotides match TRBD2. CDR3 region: CASSLTTSGGQTQYF. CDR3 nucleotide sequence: TGCGCCAGCAGCTTAACCACTAGCGGGGGGCAAACGCAGTATTTT.